These T cell receptor beta chains were read from a single sample in a study of technical replicates of blood from several donors. The assay was immunoSEQ multiplex PCR, and TCRdb's table has in-frame clones only and misses some. The table lists 70,000 to 95,000 clones, 85% to 95% of them singletons. Sequenced sample: T cells isolated from PBMCs. Receptors were obtained from a human donor in good health. Each CDR3 is given with its conserved first and last residue. The D gene is left open where the match is weak.

v_gene	len	d_gene	j_gene	CDR3aa
TRBV28	13	-	TRBJ2-1	CASSFFERTGQFF
TRBV4-1	17	-	TRBJ1-5	CASSQEPSGRTNQPQHF
TRBV2	15	TRBD2	TRBJ2-1	CAILSGTRTYNEQFF
TRBV7-9	13	-	TRBJ2-1	CASRDGGYNEQFF
TRBV18	15	TRBD2	TRBJ2-7	CASSPSGTSLYEQYF
TRBV11-2	15	-	TRBJ1-4	CASSGSTARNEKLFF
TRBV5-1	13	TRBD2	TRBJ2-5	CASSGGGQETQYF
TRBV10-1	13	-	TRBJ1-4	CASSARVKEKLFF
TRBV11-1	13	-	TRBJ2-7	CASSLTTNYEQYF
TRBV14	14	TRBD2	TRBJ2-7	CASSQVAGGLEQYF
TRBV5-1	14	TRBD1	TRBJ1-1	CASSLLGQGVEAFF
TRBV10-1	15	TRBD2	TRBJ2-1	CASTQRERTYNEQFF
TRBV5-1	14	TRBD1	TRBJ2-3	CASSPGQGRDTQYF
TRBV27	13	-	TRBJ2-3	CASSTGSGGAQYF
TRBV2	14	TRBD1	TRBJ2-7	CAILRQGGNYEQYF
TRBV7-9	15	TRBD1	TRBJ1-1	CASSLGTGGLAEAFF
TRBV9	15	TRBD1	TRBJ2-1	CASSVNRGVYNEQFF
TRBV6-5	15	TRBD1	TRBJ2-7	CASSYAGQGTYEQYF
TRBV7-9	16	-	TRBJ2-1	CASSSAHGTLYNEQFF
TRBV7-8	18	-	TRBJ2-5	CASSLRGGGETFGRSQYF
TRBV28	13	TRBD1	TRBJ2-5	CAWGDRDKETQYF
TRBV28	15	TRBD1	TRBJ1-3	CASSAGTATGNTIYF
TRBV29-1	22	TRBD1	TRBJ2-5	CSVVSFSSLFGTGKNTQETQYF
TRBV30	14	TRBD1	TRBJ1-6	CAWSVQGASSPLHF
TRBV11-2	16	TRBD1	TRBJ2-7	CASSQAGGNPFYEQYF
TRBV5-1	15	-	TRBJ1-1	CASSLDSTGNTEAFF
TRBV2	17	TRBD2	TRBJ2-7	CASSESTSGRATYEQYF
TRBV6-5	12	TRBD1	TRBJ1-1	CASVDRGYEAFF
TRBV30	13	-	TRBJ1-6	CAWSTGPNSPLHF
TRBV19	11	-	TRBJ2-1	CASSPNNEQFF
TRBV7-8	18	-	TRBJ1-3	CASSFRQAVGLSGNTIYF
TRBV6-4	15	TRBD2	TRBJ2-3	CASSQRGGGTDTQYF
TRBV6-4	14	-	TRBJ2-1	CASSPGTPYNEQFF
TRBV27	16	TRBD1	TRBJ1-1	CASSLRGDSMNTEAFF
TRBV7-9	16	TRBD1	TRBJ1-2	CASSPGDRVEEDGYTF
TRBV4-1	14	TRBD1	TRBJ2-7	CASSHRTGSYEQYF
TRBV13	17	TRBD2	TRBJ2-7	CASSLLQGGRSSYEQYF
TRBV11-2	15	-	TRBJ2-3	CASSLSRRGQDTQYF
TRBV28	16	TRBD2	TRBJ2-7	CASSAAGLAGAAEQYF
TRBV12-5	15	TRBD2	TRBJ2-7	CASGDGLAGGGKQYF
TRBV7-6	19	TRBD1	TRBJ2-6	CASSLAWTGDSSGANVLTF
TRBV9	14	-	TRBJ2-2	CASSFLGGTGELFF
TRBV5-6	17	-	TRBJ1-1	CASSSRTESPLGTEAFF
TRBV14	14	-	TRBJ2-7	CASSQVRKTYEQYF
TRBV30	19	TRBD2	TRBJ2-3	CACLTQNRASGGGTDTQYF
TRBV7-9	14	TRBD1	TRBJ1-2	CASSLAGQGHGYTF
TRBV5-1	19	TRBD1	TRBJ1-1	CASSSLPPGTGMRNTEAFF
TRBV6-1	14	-	TRBJ1-1	CASIPLESETEAFF
TRBV28	15	TRBD2	TRBJ2-3	CASSVSGRSTDTQYF
TRBV7-6	14	-	TRBJ2-7	CASSLSGGPYEQYF
TRBV2	16	TRBD1	TRBJ1-2	CASKQDRGGVLDGYTF
TRBV6-6	14	TRBD2	TRBJ2-3	CATRGEVGTDTQYF